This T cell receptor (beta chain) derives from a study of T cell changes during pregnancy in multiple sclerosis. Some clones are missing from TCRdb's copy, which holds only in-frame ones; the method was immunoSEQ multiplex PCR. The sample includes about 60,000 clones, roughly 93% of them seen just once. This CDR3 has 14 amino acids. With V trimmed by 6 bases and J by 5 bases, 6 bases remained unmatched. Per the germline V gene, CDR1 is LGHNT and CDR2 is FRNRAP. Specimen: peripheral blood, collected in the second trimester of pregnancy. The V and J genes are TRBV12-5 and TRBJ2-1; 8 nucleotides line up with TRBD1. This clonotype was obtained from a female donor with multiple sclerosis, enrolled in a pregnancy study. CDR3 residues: CASGPGGADNEQFF. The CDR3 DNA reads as TGTGCTAGTGGCCCAGGGGGCGCGGACAATGAGCAGTTCTTC.